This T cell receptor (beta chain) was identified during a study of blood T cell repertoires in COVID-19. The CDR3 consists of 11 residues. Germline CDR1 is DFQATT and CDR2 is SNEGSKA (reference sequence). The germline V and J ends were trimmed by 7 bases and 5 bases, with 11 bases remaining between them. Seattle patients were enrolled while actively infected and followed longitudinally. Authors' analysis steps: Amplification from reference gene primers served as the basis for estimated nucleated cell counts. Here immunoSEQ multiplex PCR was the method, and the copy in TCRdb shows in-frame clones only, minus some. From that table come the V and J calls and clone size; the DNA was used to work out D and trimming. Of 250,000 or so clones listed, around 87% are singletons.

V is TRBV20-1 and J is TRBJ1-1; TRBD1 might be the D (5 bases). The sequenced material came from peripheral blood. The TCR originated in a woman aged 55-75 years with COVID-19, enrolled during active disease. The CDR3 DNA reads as TGCAGTGTACCGGGGGTAACTGAAGCTTTCTTT. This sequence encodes CSVPGVTEAFF.